This TCR beta chain was identified in a study of shared clonotypes between healthy human individuals. For the study at large: The plates for each donor numbered three CD4 naive, three CD4 memory, two CD8 naive and one CD8 memory.

The CDR3 is 15 amino acids. The V gene lost 6 bases and the J gene lost 4 bases, with 14 bases spanning the gap. The germline CDR1 and CDR2 sequences are SGHDT and YYEEEE. On this clone itself: As yet, its antigen is unknown.

Naive CD8 cells, CD45RO-negative and positively selected for CCR7, excluded terminally differentiated effector memory CD45RA+ cells. Those who donated, Caucasian adults without exception, all lived in Nashville, Tennessee. In the original workflow: Without quality scores, immunoSEQ junctional reads could not be filtered like full-length reads. Produced via immunoSEQ multiplex PCR; TCRdb's table is partial and in-frame only. For V, J and clone size, that table is used; D and trimming come from the DNA. The sample includes around 2,000,000 clones, 90% to 95% of them seen just once. General study findings and limits: Non-shared clonotypes showed lower generation probabilities than clonotypes common to all four donors.

The V call is TRBV5-6, the J call TRBJ2-6; unclear D gene. Sequenced: naive CD8+ T cells from PBMCs. The TCR was taken from a man aged 18 to 30 in good health. Some clones in this sample may be carry-over from other donors' samples. This CDR3 is CASTLLAPGANVLTF. The CDR3 nucleotides are TGTGCCAGCACCCTTCTGGCGCCGGGGGCCAACGTCCTGACTTTC.